Below, 25 T cell receptor beta chains from the same sample are listed, as sequenced in a study of cytomegalovirus exposure and HLA in healthy donors. The PCR was carried out with 60 Vbeta primers and 13 Jbeta primers. Repertoires were generated with immunoSEQ multiplex PCR, while TCRdb's copy carries only in-frame clones and drops some. Of roughly 200,000 clones listed, 75% to 80% are singletons. The specimen sequenced was PBMCs. These receptors all stem from a woman aged 25 to 39 in good health and CMV-seropositive.

The chain carries TRBV15 and TRBJ2-3, with 13 bases aligning to TRBD2. The CDR3 extends over 19 amino acids. V trimming: 6 bases; J trimming: 3 bases; junction bases outside the gene matches: 15. In germline, CDR1 is LNHNV, CDR2 YYDKDF (reference sequence). For the CDR3, the DNA is TGTGCCACCAGAGGCCGGGACACCCGGACTAGCGGGAGTACAGATACGCAGTATTTT. This encodes CATRGRDTRTSGSTDTQYF.

In this sample, this clone turned up once. The V and J genes are TRBV5-1 and TRBJ2-2, with D perhaps TRBD2 (5 bases). Germline-derived CDR1 and CDR2 are SGHRS and YFSETQ. This CDR3 is 15 amino acids long. V lost 3 bases and J 8 bases, leaving 17 bases between the germline ends. The CDR3 sequence: CASSSSLGEHGELFF. CDR3 bases: TGCGCCAGCAGCTCATCACTTGGGGAGCATGGGGAGCTGTTTTTT.

The rearrangement uses TRBV7-9 and TRBJ2-1; 8 positions agree with TRBD2. V shed 0 bases and J 6 bases; nucleotides not matched to a gene: 10. The germline V gene has CDR1 SEHNR and CDR2 FQNEAQ (reference sequence). This CDR3 region has 17 residues. The CDR3: CASSLAGTSVIFNEQFF. Written as DNA, the CDR3 is TGTGCCAGCAGCTTAGCGGGGACTAGTGTAATCTTCAATGAGCAGTTCTTC.

The chain links TRBV30 to TRBJ2-3; 14 nucleotides align to TRBD2. Germline loops: CDR1 GTSNPN, CDR2 SVGIG (reference sequence). The ends lost 3 bases at V and 2 bases at J; junction bases unmatched: 4. This CDR3 region has 16 residues. The CDR3 DNA is TGTGCCTGGAGACGGGGACTAGCGGGGGACACAGATACGCAGTATTTT. Protein product: CAWRRGLAGDTDTQYF.

V usage is TRBV10-2 and J usage is TRBJ2-5, with D perhaps matching TRBD2 (5 bases). Trimming took off 7 bases at V and 1 base at J, with 10 bases between the two ends. CDR1 and CDR2 from the germline V gene are WSHSY and SAAADI. There are 13 residues in the CDR3. The CDR3: CASKTTPQETQYF. The DNA of the CDR3 is TGCGCCAGCAAGACTACCCCCCAAGAGACCCAGTACTTC.

V is TRBV4-1 and J is TRBJ2-5; D might be TRBD1 (6 bases). Germline lookup yields CDR1 MGHRA and CDR2 YSYEKL. V was cut by 1 base and J by 5 bases, with 14 bases left in between. This CDR3 comprises 15 residues. The CDR3 DNA reads as TGCGCCAGCAGCCAAGTACCCAGGGGTCGGGAGACCCAGTACTTC. Residues: CASSQVPRGRETQYF.

The rearrangement joins TRBV7-9 to TRBJ2-7; the match to TRBD1 covers 7 bases. CDR1 is SEHNR and CDR2 is FQNEAQ in the germline V gene (reference sequence). The CDR3 sequence is 13 residues long. With 5 bases clipped from V and 0 bases from J, the junction kept 1 base outside the gene matches. The CDR3: CASSDRDSYEQYF. Here the CDR3 DNA reads TGTGCCAGCAGCGACAGGGACTCCTACGAGCAGTACTTC.

This clone was seen a single time. A junction end diverges from the germline sequence, so it may reflect a read error. The rearrangement joins TRBV2 to TRBJ2-5; 16 nucleotides line up with TRBD2. The CDR3 spans 15 residues. Germline CDR1 and CDR2: SNHLY and FYNNEI. In DNA form, the CDR3 reads TGTGCCAGCAGGGGACTAGCGGGGGGGCAAGAGGCCCAGTACTTC. Encoded protein: CASRGLAGGQEAQYF.

This clone was recorded a few times. The V call is TRBV5-6, the J call TRBJ2-2, with TRBD1 identical over 9 bases. CDR3 size: 16 residues. V gave up 4 bases and J gave up 6 bases; unmatched junction bases: 10. Germline assignment: CDR1 SGHDT and CDR2 YYEEEE. The CDR3 is CASSVEGTGWAGELFF. The CDR3 region has the DNA TGTGCCAGCAGCGTGGAGGGGACAGGGTGGGCCGGGGAGCTGTTTTTT.

The V call is TRBV5-1, the J call TRBJ1-6; possibly TRBD1 for D (6 bases). The V and J ends lost 0 bases and 8 bases respectively, with 12 bases between them. The CDR3 is 15 amino acids. The germline CDR1 and CDR2 sequences are SGHRS and YFSETQ. CDR3 coding DNA: TGCGCCAGCAGCTTGGCCGGGGGGCGCGATTCACCCCTCCACTTT. As protein: CASSLAGGRDSPLHF.

V usage is TRBV30 and J usage is TRBJ2-3, with 7 nucleotides matching TRBD2. Germline-derived CDR1 and CDR2 are GTSNPN and SVGIG (reference sequence). The CDR3 covers 13 residues. V was pared by 5 bases and J by 1 base, with 3 bases of the junction left unmatched. CDR3 sequence reads: CAWGSGGTDTQYF. CDR3 coding DNA: TGTGCCTGGGGGAGCGGGGGCACAGATACGCAGTATTTT.

The CDR3 DNA reads as TGTGCCAGCAGCTTGGGACTAGCGGGAGCCCACGAGCAGTACTTC. Translating gives CASSLGLAGAHEQYF. V gene TRBV7-2 combines with J gene TRBJ2-7; TRBD2 matches 14 bases. CDR1 and CDR2 (germline): SGHTA, FQGNSA. V gave up 3 bases and J gave up 5 bases; unmatched junction bases: 3. The CDR3 is 15 amino acids.

J is TRBJ2-7 and V is TRBV7-2, with 12 bases identical to TRBD2. The germline gives CDR1 SGHTA, CDR2 FQGNSA. The junction had 18 bases not matched to a gene; V was cut back by 5 bases and J by 4 bases. This CDR3 is built from 19 residues. The CDR3 DNA reads TGTGCCAGCAGCCCGCACGAAGAAACTAGCGGGAGGTCTATTTACGAGCAGTACTTC. This codes for CASSPHEETSGRSIYEQYF.

This rearrangement joins TRBV19 to TRBJ1-1; tentatively, D is TRBD1 (6 bases). CDR1 is LNHDA and CDR2 is SQIVND in the germline V gene (reference sequence). Between the trimmed V and J ends, which lost 6 bases and 1 base, there was a span of 9 bases. The length of the CDR3 is 13 residues. CDR3 bases: TGTGCCAGTAGCAAGGGACAGAACACTGAAGCTTTCTTT. Translation gives CASSKGQNTEAFF.

V is TRBV19 and J is TRBJ1-3; the D gene is possibly TRBD1 (6 bases). Germline CDR1 reads LNHDA; CDR2 reads SQIVND (reference sequence). V gave up 5 bases and J gave up 0 bases, with 11 bases separating them. The CDR3 covers 15 residues. The CDR3: CASSYRDSSGNTIYF. As DNA, the CDR3 is TGTGCCAGTAGTTACAGGGATTCCTCTGGAAACACCATATATTTT.

This chain joins TRBV19 and TRBJ2-3; possible D gene TRBD1, 8 bases. In germline, CDR1 is LNHDA, CDR2 SQIVND (reference sequence). CDR3 size: 13 residues. V lost 9 bases, J lost 3 bases, and 13 bases lay in between. DNA for the CDR3: TGTGCCAGCCTACAGGGGGGGACAGATACGCAGTATTTT. Translated, it gives CASLQGGTDTQYF.

V is TRBV9 and J is TRBJ1-5, with TRBD1 as a possible D gene (5 bases). The length of the CDR3 is 13 residues. With 3 bases removed from V and 4 bases from J, the gap between germline ends came to 8 bases. Per germline, CDR1 SGDLS and CDR2 YYNGEE. DNA of the CDR3: TGTGCCAGCAGCGACTCAGGGAATCAGCCCCAGCATTTT. This sequence encodes CASSDSGNQPQHF.

The genes are TRBV4-3 and TRBJ2-7; possible D gene TRBD1, 6 bases. Trimming cost V 0 bases and J 2 bases, with 11 bases left between them. This CDR3 has 15 amino acids. Germline-derived CDR1 and CDR2 are LGHNA and YSLEER. The CDR3 bases are TGCGCCAGCAGCCAAGATGGGACATCAACCTACGAGCAGTACTTC. Residues: CASSQDGTSTYEQYF.

The chain recombines TRBV28 with TRBJ1-4; 9 bases line up with TRBD1. The germline V gene encodes CDR1 MDHEN and CDR2 SYDVKM. The CDR3 is 14 residues long. With V trimmed by 6 bases and J by 7 bases, 6 bases remained unmatched. This CDR3 reads CASSTGTGTEKLFF. In DNA form, the CDR3 reads TGTGCCAGCAGCACCGGGACAGGGACTGAAAAACTGTTTTTT. Full variable domain (rest looked up from reference TRBV28 and TRBJ1-4): DVKVTQSSRYLVKRTGEKVFLECVQDMDHENMFWYRQDPGLGLRLIYFSYDVKMKEKGDIPEGYSVSREKKERFSLILESASTNQTSMYLCASSTGTGTEKLFFGSGTQLSVL.

Here the CDR3 DNA reads TGTGCCAGTAGTATAAGACAGGGGGCTTCATTTTCACCCCTCCACTTT. Its protein is CASSIRQGASFSPLHF. The chain is built from TRBV19 and TRBJ1-6, with 10 bases identical to TRBD1. The CDR3 totals 16 residues. V lost 2 bases, J lost 9 bases, and 7 bases stayed unmatched. Germline values: CDR1 LNHDA, CDR2 SQIVND (reference sequence). Drawing the rest from reference TRBV19 and TRBJ1-6, the complete variable domain is DGGITQSPKYLFRKEGQNVTLSCEQNLNHDAMYWYRQDPGQGLRLIYYSQIVNDFQKGDIAEGYSVSREKKESFPLTVTSAQKNPTAFYLCASSIRQGASFSPLHFGNGTRLTVT.

This clone has more than one count but fewer than ten. J is TRBJ2-7 and V is TRBV5-6; 9 bases line up with TRBD1. The germline V gene encodes CDR1 SGHDT and CDR2 YYEEEE. J lost 4 bases, V lost 1 base, and 9 bases had no gene match. CDR3 length equals 16 residues. CDR3 residues: CASSLQRDRDYYEQYF. The CDR3 coding sequence is TGTGCCAGCAGCTTGCAGCGGGACAGGGATTATTACGAGCAGTACTTC.

V and J are TRBV2 and TRBJ2-5; the D is unclear. This CDR3 region has 14 residues. The V gene's germline CDR1 is SNHLY and CDR2 FYNNEI. Trimming pared 2 bases from V and 5 bases from J, leaving 12 bases between. As DNA, the CDR3 is TGTGCCAGCAGTGAAATGCTAGGAAAGGAGACCCAGTACTTC. Its translation is CASSEMLGKETQYF.

The chain is built from TRBV6-5 and TRBJ1-6, with 9 nucleotides matching TRBD1. Germline assignment: CDR1 MNHEY and CDR2 SVGAGI. This CDR3 has 14 amino acids. Unmatched junction bases numbered 4, after V lost 5 bases and J lost 8 bases. This CDR3 is CASSQTGGDSPLHF. The CDR3 DNA follows: TGTGCCAGCAGTCAGACAGGGGGTGATTCACCCCTCCACTTT.

This clone was seen just once. The V gene is TRBV7-9, the J gene TRBJ1-1; D might be TRBD1 (5 bases). Germline V CDR1 and CDR2: SEHNR, FQNEAQ (reference sequence). This CDR3 spans 13 amino acids. V lost 5 bases and J 1 base, leaving 8 bases between the germline ends. The CDR3 sequence: CASSTQGNTEAFF. CDR3 sequence (DNA): TGTGCCAGCAGCACGCAGGGGAACACTGAAGCTTTCTTT.

The rearrangement links TRBV7-6 to TRBJ1-4, with D maybe TRBD1 (6 bases). The CDR3 sequence is 15 residues long. Trimming cost V 5 bases and J 2 bases, with 12 bases left between them. From germline, CDR1 is SGHVS and CDR2 FNYEAQ. DNA of the CDR3: TGTGCCAGCAGCCCCCCAGGGGCTACTAATGAAAAACTGTTTTTT. Translation gives CASSPPGATNEKLFF. Combining the CDR3 with reference TRBV7-6 and TRBJ1-4 gives the whole variable domain GAGVSQSPRYKVTKRGQDVALRCDPISGHVSLYWYRQALGQGPEFLTYFNYEAQQDKSGLPNDRFSAERPEGSISTLTIQRTEQRDSAMYRCASSPPGATNEKLFFGSGTQLSVL.